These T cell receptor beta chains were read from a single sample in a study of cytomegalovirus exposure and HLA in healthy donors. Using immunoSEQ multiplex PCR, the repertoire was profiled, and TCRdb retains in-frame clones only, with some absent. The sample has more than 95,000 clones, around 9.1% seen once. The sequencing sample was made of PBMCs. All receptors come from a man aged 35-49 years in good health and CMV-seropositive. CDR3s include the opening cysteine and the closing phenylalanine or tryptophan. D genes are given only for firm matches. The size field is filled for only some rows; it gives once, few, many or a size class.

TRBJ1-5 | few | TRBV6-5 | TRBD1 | CASRRQGSNQPQHF | TGTGCCAGCAGGAGACAGGGTAGCAATCAGCCCCAGCATTTT
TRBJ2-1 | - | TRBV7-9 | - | CASSLYGYNEQFF | TGTGCCAGCAGCTTGTACGGGTACAATGAGCAGTTCTTC
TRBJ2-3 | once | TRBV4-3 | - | CASSQEPHRLTDTQYF | TGCGCCAGCAGCCAAGAACCTCACAGGCTCACAGATACGCAGTATTTT
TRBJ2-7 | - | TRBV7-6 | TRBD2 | CASSLGGGRSREQYF | TGTGCCAGCAGCTTAGGAGGCGGGAGGTCCCGCGAGCAGTACTTC
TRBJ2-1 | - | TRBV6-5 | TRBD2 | CASSYFSGRRRGEQFF | TGTGCCAGCAGTTACTTTAGCGGGAGGAGGCGCGGTGAGCAGTTCTTC
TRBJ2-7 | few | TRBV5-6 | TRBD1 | CASSVGQDPRWEQYF | TGTGCCAGCAGCGTGGGACAGGACCCTCGTTGGGAGCAGTACTTC
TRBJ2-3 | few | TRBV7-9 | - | CASSLDVVSGTDTQYF | TGTGCCAGCAGCTTAGACGTGGTTAGCGGCACAGATACGCAGTATTTT
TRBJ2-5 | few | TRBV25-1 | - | CASSAVYPETQYF | TGTGCCAGCAGTGCGGTATACCCGGAGACCCAGTACTTC
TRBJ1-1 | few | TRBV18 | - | CASSRAGAENTEAFF | TGTGCCAGCTCAAGAGCTGGGGCGGAGAACACTGAAGCTTTCTTT
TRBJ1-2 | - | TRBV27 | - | CASSPGWDYGYTF | TGTGCCAGCAGTCCGGGGTGGGACTATGGCTACACCTTC
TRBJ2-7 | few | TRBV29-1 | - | CSVNRQVGAEQYF | TGCAGCGTTAACCGACAGGTAGGGGCCGAGCAGTACTTC
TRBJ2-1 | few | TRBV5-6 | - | CASSWSGGNEQFF | TGTGCCAGCAGCTGGTCCGGGGGCAATGAGCAGTTCTTC
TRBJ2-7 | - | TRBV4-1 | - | CASSETGLDEQYF | TGCGCCAGCAGCGAAACAGGGTTGGACGAGCAGTACTTC
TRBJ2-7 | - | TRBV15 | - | CATSRDLSYEQYF | TGTGCCACCAGCAGAGATCTTTCCTACGAGCAGTACTTC
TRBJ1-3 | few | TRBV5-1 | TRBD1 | CASGQGASGNTIYF | TGCGCCAGCGGGCAGGGGGCAAGTGGAAACACCATATATTTT
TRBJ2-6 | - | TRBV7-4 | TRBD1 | CASNPQGAGANVLTF | TGTGCCAGCAACCCACAGGGGGCGGGGGCCAACGTCCTGACTTTC
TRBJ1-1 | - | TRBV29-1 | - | CSVAYRSHSEAFF | TGCAGCGTTGCGTACAGGAGTCATAGTGAAGCTTTCTTT
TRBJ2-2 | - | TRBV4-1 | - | CASSQGAWAGELFF | TGCGCCAGCAGCCAAGGGGCCTGGGCCGGGGAGCTGTTTTTT
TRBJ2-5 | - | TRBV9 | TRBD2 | CASSVGLLAGGGETQYF | TGTGCCAGCAGCGTTGGTCTATTAGCGGGAGGAGGTGAGACCCAGTACTTC
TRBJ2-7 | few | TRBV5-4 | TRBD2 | CASSLGGRVEQYF | TGTGCCAGCAGCTTGGGTGGGAGGGTCGAGCAGTACTTC
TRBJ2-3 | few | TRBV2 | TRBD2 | CASIQLREVAGGPNTDTQYF | TGTGCCAGCATTCAGCTTAGAGAGGTAGCGGGAGGGCCAAACACAGATACGCAGTATTTT
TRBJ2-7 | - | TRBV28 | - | CASSSRQLSYEQYF | TGTGCCAGCAGTTCGCGGCAGCTCTCCTACGAGCAGTACTTC
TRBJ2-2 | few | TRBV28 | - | CASTHSSGSGELFF | TGTGCCAGCACCCACTCCTCAGGGTCCGGGGAGCTGTTTTTT
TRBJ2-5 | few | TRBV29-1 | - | CSADYREQTQYF | TGCAGCGCTGATTACAGGGAACAGACCCAGTACTTC
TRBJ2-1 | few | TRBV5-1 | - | CASSPWVGGEQFF | TGCGCCAGCAGCCCCTGGGTTGGAGGGGAGCAGTTCTTC
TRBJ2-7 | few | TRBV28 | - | CASSLGGYEQYF | TGTGCCAGCAGTTTAGGAGGGTACGAGCAGTACTTC
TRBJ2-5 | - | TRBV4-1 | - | CASSFRTTPGTQYF | TGCGCCAGCAGCTTTCGGACTACCCCGGGGACCCAGTACTTC
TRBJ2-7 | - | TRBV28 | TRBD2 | CASRRLAGRYEQYF | TGTGCCAGCCGGAGGCTAGCGGGAAGGTACGAGCAGTACTTC
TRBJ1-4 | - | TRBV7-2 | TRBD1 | CASSSGTGAATNEKLFF | TGTGCCAGCAGCTCAGGGACAGGAGCTGCAACTAATGAAAAACTGTTTTTT
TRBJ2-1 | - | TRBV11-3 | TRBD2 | CASSQAGTYNEQFF | TGTGCCAGCAGCCAAGCGGGAACCTACAATGAGCAGTTCTTC
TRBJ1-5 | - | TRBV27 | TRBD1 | CASSLKPPGQGFQPQHF | TGTGCCAGCAGTTTAAAGCCTCCGGGACAGGGGTTCCAGCCCCAGCATTTT